Following are 21 T cell receptor beta chains from one sample sequenced in a study of blood T cell repertoires in COVID-19. Assay: immunoSEQ multiplex PCR; the TCRdb copy retains only in-frame clones and omits some. The data show under 300,000 clones, with 70% to 90% seen just once and approximately 7.2% held by the top ten. The sequenced sample consisted of peripheral blood. These receptor sequences come from a woman between 70 and 85 years old with active or convalescent COVID-19.

CDR3: CASSPDRVSYEQYF. The CDR3 DNA reads as TGTGCCAGCTCACCAGACCGGGTCTCCTACGAGCAGTACTTC. The chain carries TRBV18 and TRBJ2-7; D is uncertain. CDR3 size: 14 residues. Germline CDR1 and CDR2: KGHSH and LQKENI. Deletions cut 2 bases from V and 0 bases from J, with 8 bases between.

The J gene is TRBJ2-3, the V gene TRBV3-1 (or the pseudogene TRBV3-2); D is ambiguous. This CDR3 comprises 13 residues. V was shortened by 2 bases and J by 8 bases, with 11 bases between the two germline ends. Germline CDR1 is LGHDT and CDR2 is YNNKEL (reference sequence). In DNA form, the CDR3 reads TGTGCCAGCAGCCAAACCAGATCAGGTACGCAGTATTTT. The encoded protein is CASSQTRSGTQYF.

J is TRBJ2-5 and V is TRBV6-5, with 7 positions matching TRBD2. CDR3 length: 13 amino acids. Trimming cost V 2 bases and J 6 bases; bases outside gene matches: 3. Germline lookup yields CDR1 MNHEY and CDR2 SVGAGI. The CDR3 DNA reads as TGTGCCAGCAGTTACGGGGGGGGTCAGACCCAGTACTTC. Its translation is CASSYGGGQTQYF.

The CDR3 here is CATSDQGIGGYTF. The CDR3, as DNA: TGTGCCACCAGTGATCAGGGAATTGGTGGCTACACCTTC. This rearrangement joins TRBV24-1 to TRBJ1-2, with D tentatively TRBD1 (5 bases). Germline assignment: CDR1 KGHDR and CDR2 SFDVKD. The ends were cut back, 3 bases at V and 7 bases at J, with 11 bases in the middle. The CDR3 totals 13 residues.

This chain joins TRBV9 and TRBJ1-3; D uncertain. The CDR3 consists of 12 residues. Trimming took off 4 bases at V and 8 bases at J, with 10 bases between the two ends. The V gene's germline CDR1 is SGDLS and CDR2 YYNGEE. The CDR3 DNA reads as TGTGCCAGCAGCCCGCCGGGGTACACCATATATTTT. This sequence encodes CASSPPGYTIYF.

The V gene is TRBV11-3, the J gene TRBJ1-2; D is ambiguous. The germline V gene has CDR1 SGHNT and CDR2 YENEEA. Trimming left V 0 bases short and J 5 bases short, with 10 bases between. This CDR3 is built from 14 residues. CDR3 DNA: TGTGCCAGCAGCTTAGACAACTCGGGGTATGGCTACACCTTC. It specifies CASSLDNSGYGYTF.

The rearrangement uses TRBV6-9 and TRBJ2-2; D is perhaps TRBD1 (6 bases). With 6 bases removed from V and 4 bases from J, the gap between germline ends came to 12 bases. The germline CDR1 and CDR2 sequences are MNHGY and SVAAGI. CDR3 size: 14 residues. The CDR3 sequence: CASSPGTSTGELFF. The CDR3 DNA follows: TGTGCCAGCAGCCCCGGGACAAGCACCGGGGAGCTGTTTTTT.

In this sample, this clone turned up once. The CDR3 DNA reads TGTGCCAGCGGACTATTAGGGAGAGGGCGCGCTGAGACCCAGTACTTC. Amino acid sequence: CASGLLGRGRAETQYF. The V and J genes are TRBV7-9 and TRBJ2-5; D is perhaps TRBD2 (6 bases). The germline V gene has CDR1 SEHNR and CDR2 FQNEAQ (reference sequence). The CDR3 length is 16 residues. The V end was cut by 8 bases, the J end by 5 bases, with 24 bases between.

The chain couples TRBV29-1 to TRBJ1-2; possible D gene TRBD1, 5 bases. The CDR3 contains 10 residues. V lost 2 bases to trimming and J lost 8 bases, with 6 bases between them. CDR1 and CDR2 (germline): SQVTM, ANQGSEA. CDR3 DNA sequence: TGCAGCGTTGAAAGACAGGGCTACACCTTC. Protein: CSVERQGYTF.

Details on this clone: The junction departs from germline at one end; a sequencing error may be responsible. The V and J genes are TRBV19 and TRBJ1-1, with D possibly TRBD1 on 5 matching bases. Germline CDR1 LNHDA, CDR2 SQIVND (reference sequence). This CDR3 has 13 residues. CDR3 in amino acids: CASSVERGTEAFF. For the CDR3, the DNA is TGTGCCAGTAGTGTAGAAAGGGGCACTGAAGCTTTCTTT.

The V and J genes are TRBV19 and TRBJ2-3; TRBD1 might be the D (6 bases). CDR1 and CDR2 from the germline V gene are LNHDA and SQIVND (reference sequence). Trimming left V 3 bases short and J 0 bases short, with 13 bases between. This CDR3 is 16 amino acids long. CDR3 loop: CASSIKGVGSTDTQYF. The CDR3 DNA follows: TGTGCCAGTAGTATTAAGGGGGTTGGGAGCACAGATACGCAGTATTTT. Supplemented by reference TRBV19 and TRBJ2-3, the full variable domain reads DGGITQSPKYLFRKEGQNVTLSCEQNLNHDAMYWYRQDPGQGLRLIYYSQIVNDFQKGDIAEGYSVSREKKESFPLTVTSAQKNPTAFYLCASSIKGVGSTDTQYFGPGTRLTVL.

This clone was detected only once. This sequence joins TRBV9 and TRBJ1-3; D might be TRBD1 (6 bases). The CDR3 totals 14 residues. The V end was cut by 4 bases, the J end by 4 bases, with 12 bases between. Germline assignment: CDR1 SGDLS and CDR2 YYNGEE. The CDR3 sequence: CASSTRQAGNTIYF. The CDR3 DNA is TGTGCCAGCAGCACCAGACAGGCAGGAAACACCATATATTTT.

The chain has TRBV4-1 and TRBJ2-5; 9 bases map to TRBD2. This CDR3 is built from 16 residues. Germline values: CDR1 MGHRA, CDR2 YSYEKL. With 1 base clipped from V and 0 bases from J, the junction kept 3 bases outside the gene matches. As DNA, the CDR3 is TGCGCCAGCAGCCAAGGAGCGGGGGGAAACCAAGAGACCCAGTACTTC. Protein product: CASSQGAGGNQETQYF.

V usage is TRBV6-5 and J usage is TRBJ2-5; 9 bases map to TRBD1. This CDR3 spans 14 amino acids. J was trimmed by 4 bases and V by 6 bases; bases with no gene match: 6. In germline, CDR1 is MNHEY, CDR2 SVGAGI. The CDR3 DNA reads TGTGCCAGCAGAACGGGACAGGGTGGAGAGACCCAGTACTTC. This codes for CASRTGQGGETQYF.

The rearrangement links TRBV6-5 to TRBJ1-1; 8 bases match TRBD1. The CDR3 has 13 residues. Germline loops: CDR1 MNHEY, CDR2 SVGAGI. V dropped 6 bases and J dropped 4; count of bases not matched to a gene: 4. CDR3 in amino acids: CASRNQGATEAFF. For the CDR3, the DNA is TGTGCCAGCAGGAACCAGGGGGCCACTGAAGCTTTCTTT.

The chain is built from TRBV6-2 or TRBV6-3 and TRBJ1-4; D uncertain. CDR3 length: 16 residues. V lost 4 bases and J 6 bases, leaving 18 bases between the germline ends. The germline V gene has CDR1 MNHEY and CDR2 SVGEGT. For the CDR3, the DNA is TGTGCCAGCAGTTCCTCAGCGGTCTCTAGCTATGAAAAACTGTTTTTT. Protein sequence: CASSSSAVSSYEKLFF.

The V gene is TRBV6-5, the J gene TRBJ1-5; tentative D call: TRBD1 (5 bases). V gave up 7 bases and J gave up 9 bases, with 19 bases separating them. Germline CDR1 and CDR2: MNHEY and SVGAGI. The CDR3 runs 14 residues. The CDR3 bases are TGTGCCAGCACCTCCAAGGGGCCAGTATCGCCCCAGCATTTT. Protein sequence: CASTSKGPVSPQHF.

In nucleotides, the CDR3 is TGTGCCACCAGCAGAGGAGGGCACCGAGTTTACACTGAAGCTTTCTTT. Its translation: CATSRGGHRVYTEAFF. The chain recombines TRBV15 with TRBJ1-1, with no clear D. The CDR3 has 16 amino acids. Germline V gene data show CDR1 as LNHNV and CDR2 as YYDKDF (reference sequence). The V end lost 1 base, the J end lost 3 bases, and 15 bases lay between the germline ends.

The chain links TRBV7-2 to TRBJ1-3, with 7 positions matching TRBD1. The V segment lost 4 bases and the J segment 2 bases; nucleotides outside the gene matches: 2. Germline V CDR1 and CDR2: SGHTA, FQGNSA. The length of the CDR3 is 14 residues. The CDR3 is CASSSTGAGNTIYF. In DNA form, the CDR3 reads TGTGCCAGCAGCTCCACAGGGGCTGGAAACACCATATATTTT.

V usage is TRBV10-3 and J usage is TRBJ1-1; D is perhaps TRBD1 (6 bases). The CDR3 loop spans 15 amino acids. V was pared by 3 bases and J by 4 bases, with 15 bases between. Germline lookup yields CDR1 ENHRY and CDR2 SYGVKD. CDR3: CAISENPGAGTEAFF. CDR3 DNA sequence: TGTGCCATCAGTGAAAACCCAGGGGCGGGCACTGAAGCTTTCTTT.

V usage is TRBV6-6 and J usage is TRBJ2-7, with TRBD1 matching 10 bases. The V segment lost 7 bases and the J segment 2 bases; nucleotides outside the gene matches: 5. The CDR3 is 14 amino acids. Germline V gives CDR1 MNHNY, CDR2 SVGAGI (reference sequence). CDR3 region: CASTGQGGTYEQYF. The DNA for the CDR3 is TGTGCCAGCACCGGACAGGGGGGGACCTACGAGCAGTACTTC.